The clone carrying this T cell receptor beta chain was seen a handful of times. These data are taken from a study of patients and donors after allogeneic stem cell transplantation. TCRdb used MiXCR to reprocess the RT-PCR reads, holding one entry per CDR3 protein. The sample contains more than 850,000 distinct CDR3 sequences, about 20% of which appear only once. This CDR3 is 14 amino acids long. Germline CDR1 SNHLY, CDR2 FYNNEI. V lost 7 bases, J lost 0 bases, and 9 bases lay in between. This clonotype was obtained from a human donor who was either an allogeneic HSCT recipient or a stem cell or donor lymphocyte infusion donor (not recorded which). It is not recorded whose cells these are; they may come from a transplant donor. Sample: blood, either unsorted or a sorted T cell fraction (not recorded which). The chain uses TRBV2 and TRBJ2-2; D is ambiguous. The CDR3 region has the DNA TGTGCCAGCATTGCAGGCGCGAACACCGGGGAGCTGTTTTTT. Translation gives CASIAGANTGELFF.